The source of this TCR beta chain is a study of T cell changes during pregnancy in multiple sclerosis. The J segment lost 0 bases and the V segment lost 5 bases, leaving 10 bases of the junction unmatched. Germline V CDR1 and CDR2: MDHEN, SYDVKM. The CDR3 loop spans 17 amino acids. The table came from immunoSEQ multiplex PCR; TCRdb's copy has only in-frame clones and leaves some out. The repertoire holds approximately 33,000 clones, roughly nine tenths seen once, with over 0.45% in the top ten. The chain carries TRBV28 and TRBJ2-1; 7 bases agree with TRBD2. The sample was CD4+ T cells from peripheral blood mononuclear cells, taken after pregnancy. This TCR derives from a female donor with multiple sclerosis, enrolled in a pregnancy study. The CDR3 DNA follows: TGTGCCAGCAGTAGAGGGAGGGCCCTCGGCTCCTACAATGAGCAGTTCTTC. Translated, it gives CASSRGRALGSYNEQFF. The whole variable domain, remainder taken from reference TRBV28 and TRBJ2-1, is DVKVTQSSRYLVKRTGEKVFLECVQDMDHENMFWYRQDPGLGLRLIYFSYDVKMKEKGDIPEGYSVSREKKERFSLILESASTNQTSMYLCASSRGRALGSYNEQFFGPGTRLTVL.